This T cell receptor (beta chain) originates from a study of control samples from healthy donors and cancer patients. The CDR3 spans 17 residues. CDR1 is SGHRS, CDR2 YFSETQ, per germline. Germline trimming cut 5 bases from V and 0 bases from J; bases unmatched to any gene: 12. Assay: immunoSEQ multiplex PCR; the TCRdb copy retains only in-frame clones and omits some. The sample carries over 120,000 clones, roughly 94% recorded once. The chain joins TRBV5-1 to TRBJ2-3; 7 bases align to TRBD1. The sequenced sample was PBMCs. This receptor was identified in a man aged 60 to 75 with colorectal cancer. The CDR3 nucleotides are TGCGCCAGCAGGTCCGGGACAGAGCCCTCTAGCACAGATACGCAGTATTTT. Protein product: CASRSGTEPSSTDTQYF.